This T cell receptor beta chain appears in the sequencing data of a study of blood T cell repertoires in COVID-19. Whole-study context: From the United States, Italy and Spain came samples of acute and convalescent COVID-19. T cells, B-cell-depleted T cells, or PBMCs supplied cDNA or gDNA.

In the authors' methods: Reference gene primer amplification gave estimated nucleated cell counts. The data were produced by immunoSEQ multiplex PCR, yet TCRdb's version contains in-frame clones alone and is incomplete. V, J and clone size were drawn from that table, and D and trimming were deduced from the DNA. The sample contains about 180,000 clones, 80% to 90% of which appear only once. This sequence originates from a man in his sixties or seventies with active or convalescent COVID-19. The specimen sequenced was peripheral blood.

The CDR3 here is CASRPGQGSYEQYF. The CDR3 DNA reads as TGTGCCAGCAGGCCGGGACAGGGGTCCTACGAGCAGTACTTC. The rearrangement joins TRBV6-5 to TRBJ2-7; the match to TRBD1 covers 10 bases. The CDR3 totals 14 residues. Per the germline V gene, CDR1 is MNHEY and CDR2 is SVGAGI. V lost 6 bases and J lost 1; bases outside the gene matches: 3.